A selection of T cell receptor beta chains follows, all from one sample in a study of glioma-infiltrating T cells after dendritic cell vaccination. Sequenced by immunoSEQ multiplex PCR; TCRdb stores in-frame clones only, minus some. Found here are 90,000 to 110,000 clones, almost 90% of them singletons; the top ten hold approximately 2.7%. Sample: blood, taken after dendritic cell vaccination. The receptors shown here come from a human donor with glioblastoma. Both conserved end residues are part of each CDR3. Fields, in order: clone size, J gene, V gene, CDR3 length, D gene, CDR3 DNA, CDR3 protein. A D gene is named only where the DNA matches it firmly. Expanded clones get a size class; other rows say once, few or many, or leave the size out.

clone size: once; J gene: TRBJ2-1; V gene: TRBV18; CDR3 length: 16; D gene: TRBD2; CDR3 DNA: TGTGCCAGCTCACCGGGGAGCGGGACCTTTGGGAATGAGCAGTTCTTC; CDR3 protein: CASSPGSGTFGNEQFF
clone size: NA; J gene: TRBJ2-2; V gene: TRBV14; CDR3 length: 15; D gene: TRBD1; CDR3 DNA: TGTGCCAGCAGTCGGACAGGGGGCTACACCGGGGAGCTGTTTTTT; CDR3 protein: CASSRTGGYTGELFF
clone size: NA; J gene: TRBJ1-4; V gene: TRBV5-1; CDR3 length: 14; D gene: TRBD1; CDR3 DNA: TGCGCCAGCAGCTCGGGACAGGTGCCGGAAAAACTGTTTTTT; CDR3 protein: CASSSGQVPEKLFF
clone size: NA; J gene: TRBJ1-2; V gene: TRBV19; CDR3 length: 13; D gene: NA; CDR3 DNA: TGTGCCAGTAGTATTGGAACAGACTATGGCTACACCTTC; CDR3 protein: CASSIGTDYGYTF
clone size: NA; J gene: TRBJ2-1; V gene: TRBV5-4; CDR3 length: 15; D gene: NA; CDR3 DNA: TGTGCCAGCAGCTTAGGTGGGAGCTCCTACAATGAGCAGTTCTTC; CDR3 protein: CASSLGGSSYNEQFF
clone size: NA; J gene: TRBJ1-4; V gene: TRBV11-3; CDR3 length: 13; D gene: NA; CDR3 DNA: TGTGCCAGCACGGGAGGGTTGGGTGAAAAACTGTTTTTT; CDR3 protein: CASTGGLGEKLFF
clone size: few; J gene: TRBJ1-1; V gene: TRBV6-6; CDR3 length: 15; D gene: NA; CDR3 DNA: TGTGCCAGCAGGTCGGAGGACCGGTTGAACACTGAAGCTTTCTTT; CDR3 protein: CASRSEDRLNTEAFF
clone size: NA; J gene: TRBJ1-1; V gene: TRBV11-3; CDR3 length: 15; D gene: TRBD1; CDR3 DNA: TGTGCCAGCAGCACCCGACAGGGGGGGAACACTGAAGCTTTCTTT; CDR3 protein: CASSTRQGGNTEAFF
clone size: NA; J gene: TRBJ2-7; V gene: TRBV19; CDR3 length: 15; D gene: TRBD2; CDR3 DNA: TGTGCCAGTAGTTCCGCTAGCGGGAGTAGATACGAGCAGTACTTC; CDR3 protein: CASSSASGSRYEQYF
clone size: few; J gene: TRBJ2-1; V gene: TRBV9; CDR3 length: 14; D gene: NA; CDR3 DNA: TGTGCCAGCAGCGTAGACTCAGGGGGGAATGAGCAGTTCTTC; CDR3 protein: CASSVDSGGNEQFF
clone size: NA; J gene: TRBJ1-1; V gene: TRBV7-9; CDR3 length: 13; D gene: TRBD1; CDR3 DNA: TGTGCCAGCACGCTAGGGACAGGGCCACTGGCTTTCTTT; CDR3 protein: CASTLGTGPLAFF
clone size: few; J gene: TRBJ2-3; V gene: TRBV5-1; CDR3 length: 18; D gene: TRBD2; CDR3 DNA: TGCGCCAGCAGCTTGGGGGGACTAGCGGGGGGGCCTCAAGATACGCAGTATTTT; CDR3 protein: CASSLGGLAGGPQDTQYF
clone size: NA; J gene: TRBJ2-3; V gene: TRBV18; CDR3 length: 16; D gene: TRBD2; CDR3 DNA: TGTGCCAGCTCATCCCGGGGGGAGATGACAACAGATACGCAGTATTTT; CDR3 protein: CASSSRGEMTTDTQYF
clone size: once; J gene: TRBJ2-7; V gene: TRBV10-3; CDR3 length: 11; D gene: NA; CDR3 DNA: TGTGCCATCAGTGGGGAGTACGAGCAGTACTTC; CDR3 protein: CAISGEYEQYF
clone size: NA; J gene: TRBJ2-1; V gene: TRBV7-9; CDR3 length: 13; D gene: NA; CDR3 DNA: TGTGCCAGCAGCTTTCAGGTAGCGGATGAGCAGTTCTTC; CDR3 protein: CASSFQVADEQFF
clone size: NA; J gene: TRBJ2-5; V gene: TRBV30; CDR3 length: 12; D gene: TRBD2; CDR3 DNA: TGTGCCTCGACTCTAGCGGGGGAGACCCAGTACTTC; CDR3 protein: CASTLAGETQYF
clone size: NA; J gene: TRBJ2-3; V gene: TRBV14; CDR3 length: 16; D gene: TRBD2; CDR3 DNA: TGTGCCAGCAGCCACACAGCGGGGGGACCCACAGATACGCAGTATTTT; CDR3 protein: CASSHTAGGPTDTQYF
clone size: NA; J gene: TRBJ2-7; V gene: TRBV19; CDR3 length: 14; D gene: TRBD1; CDR3 DNA: TGTGCCAGTAGTATAATTTCAGGGGGCGCGGAGCAGTACTTC; CDR3 protein: CASSIISGGAEQYF
clone size: NA; J gene: TRBJ1-2; V gene: TRBV7-9; CDR3 length: 12; D gene: NA; CDR3 DNA: TGTGCCAGCAGCTCAGGGACTTATGGCTACACCTTC; CDR3 protein: CASSSGTYGYTF
clone size: NA; J gene: TRBJ2-6; V gene: TRBV5-1; CDR3 length: 15; D gene: TRBD1; CDR3 DNA: TGCGCCAGCAGCCCGGGACAGCCTGGGGCCAACGTCCTGACTTTC; CDR3 protein: CASSPGQPGANVLTF
clone size: NA; J gene: TRBJ1-5; V gene: TRBV11-2; CDR3 length: 14; D gene: NA; CDR3 DNA: TGTGCCAGCAGCTTAGCGGGGGGCCGACAGCCCCAGCATTTT; CDR3 protein: CASSLAGGRQPQHF
clone size: NA; J gene: TRBJ1-6; V gene: TRBV27; CDR3 length: 14; D gene: NA; CDR3 DNA: TGTGCCAGCAGTTTATTCAGGGGTAATTCACCCCTCCACTTT; CDR3 protein: CASSLFRGNSPLHF
clone size: NA; J gene: TRBJ2-3; V gene: TRBV6-1; CDR3 length: 13; D gene: NA; CDR3 DNA: TGTGCCAGCAGACTGGACTACACAGATACGCAGTATTTT; CDR3 protein: CASRLDYTDTQYF
clone size: NA; J gene: TRBJ2-1; V gene: TRBV7-3; CDR3 length: 15; D gene: TRBD2; CDR3 DNA: TGTGCCAGCAGTTCGGGACTAGCGGCCTACAATGAGCAGTTCTTC; CDR3 protein: CASSSGLAAYNEQFF
clone size: NA; J gene: TRBJ1-4; V gene: TRBV4-2; CDR3 length: 13; D gene: NA; CDR3 DNA: TGTGCCAGCAGCACGATGGGAGTTGAAAAACTGTTTTTT; CDR3 protein: CASSTMGVEKLFF
clone size: NA; J gene: TRBJ2-5; V gene: TRBV15; CDR3 length: 15; D gene: TRBD2; CDR3 DNA: TGTGCCACCAGCCCGGGGGGGGTCTTAGAAGAGACCCAGTACTTC; CDR3 protein: CATSPGGVLEETQYF
clone size: NA; J gene: TRBJ2-5; V gene: TRBV9; CDR3 length: 16; D gene: TRBD2; CDR3 DNA: TGTGCCAGCAGCGCCGTTGCGGGGGGGCAGAGGGAGACCCAGTACTTC; CDR3 protein: CASSAVAGGQRETQYF
clone size: once; J gene: TRBJ1-4; V gene: TRBV6-6; CDR3 length: 15; D gene: NA; CDR3 DNA: TGTGCCAGCAGTTCCGGACTCGCAAGGAGTGAAAAACTGTTTTTT; CDR3 protein: CASSSGLARSEKLFF